The TCR beta chain under discussion was sequenced for a study of blood T cells in healthy people across ages. This CDR3 is 13 amino acids long. V was cut by 0 bases and J by 1 base, with 7 bases left in between. Germline V gene sequence: CDR1 DFQATT, CDR2 SNEGSKA (reference sequence). This clonotype has a handful of counts. It was with a sample-barcoded 5' primer and a J-beta primer mix that a second PCR of roughly 6 to 12 cycles was run. A template-switch adaptor with 12 random nucleotides tagged each cDNA molecule. TCRdb analysed the 5' RACE reads with MiXCR anew, one entry per CDR3 protein. The sample has roughly 800,000 distinct CDR3 sequences; 40% to 65% are singletons. Whenever a sample was processed, at least 7 million PBMCs were isolated.

The sequenced sample consisted of blood. The chain couples TRBV20-1 to TRBJ2-7; D is ambiguous. The receptor's source is an elderly man in good health. The CDR3 sequence is CSARDGWSYEQYF. The CDR3 DNA reads as TGCAGTGCTAGAGATGGCTGGTCCTACGAGCAGTACTTC.